The clone carrying this TCR beta chain was counted a few times. The germline V gene has CDR1 SGHAT and CDR2 FQNNGV. The junction had 5 bases not matched to a gene; V was cut back by 1 base and J by 3 bases. The length of the CDR3 is 16 residues. The data were obtained in a study of Graves' ophthalmopathy and Graves' hyperthyroidism. As the template, RNA transcripts were used to amplify TCR beta CDR3 regions. The library came from an HTBI-primed first-round RT-PCR and a second-round multiplex PCR. TCRdb ran MiXCR on the multiplex PCR reads and lists one entry per CDR3 protein. The sample shows 360,000 or so distinct CDR3 sequences, 18% of them seen only once.

The sequence was collected from a woman between 18 and 29 years old with Graves' ophthalmopathy. The J gene is TRBJ1-3, the V gene TRBV11-2; 8 bases fit TRBD1. Material: peripheral blood. The CDR3 DNA is TGTGCCAGCAGCTTAGTTCAGGGGGCGCTTGGAAACACCATATATTTT. Amino acids: CASSLVQGALGNTIYF.